This T cell receptor (beta chain) was recorded in a study of T cells in Graves' hyperthyroidism and ophthalmopathy. General study findings and limits: In simple terms, a model built on 13 V-J features told ophthalmopathy apart from stable hyperthyroidism.

Among ophthalmopathy patients, the Clinical Activity Score reached at least 3, the NOSPECS grade reached at least 4, and duration remained under 3 months. This clonotype was detected ten times or more. What it binds is not known. Using RNA transcripts as the source, TCR beta CDR3 regions were amplified. Researchers ran a first-round RT-PCR on the TCR CDR3 using the HTBI primer set. TCRdb independently ran MiXCR on the multiplex PCR reads; one entry per CDR3 protein. The sample yields under 250,000 distinct CDR3 sequences, over 20% seen once. The V end lost 0 bases, the J end lost 4 bases, and 12 bases lay between the germline ends. The germline CDR1 and CDR2 sequences are LGHDT and YNNKEL (reference sequence). This CDR3 is built from 15 residues.

The chain combines TRBV3-1 with TRBJ1-2; D is possibly TRBD1 (6 bases). The sample was blood. The origin of this receptor is a woman between 35 and 50 years old with Graves' ophthalmopathy. CDR3 residues: CASSQDTKGVYGYTF. CDR3 coding DNA: TGTGCCAGCAGCCAAGATACTAAGGGGGTCTATGGCTACACCTTC.